The next 26 T cell receptor beta chains were all read from a single sample in a study of early T cells in non-severe SARS-CoV-2 infection. Each CDR3 protein is one row after TCRdb ran MiXCR on the 5' RACE reads. Here the sample spans 32,000 or so distinct CDR3 sequences, over 4.5% being singletons. The sample comprised whole blood. The receptor source for this set is an adult who was a healthcare worker with PCR-confirmed SARS-CoV-2 infection or an uninfected control (not recorded which).

This clonotype was recorded many times. V usage is TRBV20-1 and J usage is TRBJ1-6; D ambiguous. Germline V gives CDR1 DFQATT, CDR2 SNEGSKA (reference sequence). This CDR3 is built from 13 residues. V dropped 0 bases and J dropped 18 bases, with 18 bases sitting between them. CDR3: CSAREDGSTTSHF. CDR3 nucleotide sequence: TGCAGTGCTAGAGAAGATGGCAGCACAACCTCCCACTTT.

This clonotype was seen many times. The rearrangement uses TRBV12-3 or TRBV12-4 and TRBJ1-5; no firm D call. V lost 3 bases to trimming and J lost 5 bases, with 8 bases between them. The CDR3 is made up of 13 amino acids. As DNA, the CDR3 is TGTGCCAGCAGTTTCCAGTTAGATCAGCCCCAGCATTTT. This encodes CASSFQLDQPQHF.

This clonotype was seen at least ten times. The rearrangement links TRBV6-1 to TRBJ1-1; D ambiguous. V lost 9 bases and J lost 2, with 13 bases in between. The V gene's germline CDR1 is MNHNS and CDR2 SASEGT. The CDR3 covers 13 residues. The CDR3 DNA sequence: TGTGCCAGTACCGACGGGTTTAACACTGAAGCTTTCTTT. It is translated as CASTDGFNTEAFF.

V usage is TRBV19 and J usage is TRBJ1-1; D is unclear. The CDR3 runs 13 residues. V dropped 10 bases and J dropped 3 bases, with 15 bases sitting between them. The V gene's germline CDR1 is LNHDA and CDR2 SQIVND (reference sequence). The CDR3 protein is CATTARRYTEAFF. DNA for the CDR3: TGTGCCACCACCGCTAGGAGGTACACTGAAGCTTTCTTT.

This clonotype was observed a few times. The V gene is TRBV4-2, the J gene TRBJ2-5; D may be TRBD2 (6 bases). Germline-derived CDR1 and CDR2 are LGHNA and YNFKEQ. Trimming pared 1 base from V and 1 base from J, leaving 16 bases between. CDR3 length: 17 residues. CDR3 nucleotides: TGTGCCAGCAGCCAAGCCGGGGGAAGCGGACCCCAAGAGACCCAGTACTTC. As protein: CASSQAGGSGPQETQYF.

This clonotype appeared a few times. J is TRBJ1-1 and V is TRBV5-1; D might be TRBD1 (5 bases). Between the trimmed V and J ends, which lost 2 bases and 3 bases, there was a span of 8 bases. CDR1 SGHRS and CDR2 YFSETQ come from the germline V gene. This CDR3 spans 13 amino acids. The CDR3 is CASSFGGDTEAFF. Here the CDR3 DNA reads TGCGCCAGCAGCTTTGGGGGAGACACTGAAGCTTTCTTT.

This clonotype occurred many times. This rearrangement joins TRBV18 to TRBJ1-5; TRBD1 is a possible D gene (5 bases). With 0 bases removed from V and 4 bases from J, the gap between germline ends came to 10 bases. CDR3 length: 15 amino acids. The V gene's germline CDR1 is KGHSH and CDR2 LQKENI. CDR3 amino acids: CASSPPGAINQPQHF. As DNA, the CDR3 is TGTGCCAGCTCACCACCAGGGGCGATTAATCAGCCCCAGCATTTT.

This clonotype came up many times. The chain combines TRBV29-1 with TRBJ2-7; 7 bases agree with TRBD1. Germline V CDR1 and CDR2: SQVTM, ANQGSEA. Unmatched junction bases numbered 8, after V lost 7 bases and J lost 5 bases. The CDR3 spans 12 residues. CDR3 sequence reads: CSGKYRGNEQYF. The CDR3 DNA follows: TGCAGCGGGAAATACAGGGGAAACGAGCAGTACTTC.

This clonotype was detected many times. The rearrangement uses TRBV19 and TRBJ1-2; tentatively, D is TRBD1 (5 bases). Germline assignment: CDR1 LNHDA and CDR2 SQIVND (reference sequence). The CDR3 covers 14 residues. V was pared by 7 bases and J by 0 bases, with 12 bases between. The CDR3 bases are TGTGCCAGTATTCCGGGACGTGCTAACTATGGCTACACCTTC. Encoded protein: CASIPGRANYGYTF.

This clonotype was seen more than once but under ten times. The chain employs TRBV5-1 and TRBJ2-3; a weak D match, TRBD2 (6 bases). Between the trimmed V and J ends, which lost 3 bases and 3 bases, there was a span of 17 bases. Germline lookup yields CDR1 SGHRS and CDR2 YFSETQ. The CDR3 runs to 16 residues. The CDR3 nucleotides read TGCGCCAGCAGCTATGCGCTAGCGAGCTGGACAGATACGCAGTATTTT. Its translation is CASSYALASWTDTQYF.

This clonotype was picked up many times. This chain links TRBV30 with TRBJ1-1; D remains ambiguous. This CDR3 is built from 14 residues. Germline assignment: CDR1 GTSNPN and CDR2 SVGIG (reference sequence). V was trimmed by 4 bases and J by 1 base, leaving 13 bases between them. DNA for the CDR3: TGTGCCTGGACGAACCCGGGCCCGAACACTGAAGCTTTCTTT. It codes for CAWTNPGPNTEAFF.

This clonotype was seen at least ten times. J is TRBJ1-4 and V is TRBV7-9; D call uncertain. The CDR3 runs to 14 residues. Germline assignment: CDR1 SEHNR and CDR2 FQNEAQ (reference sequence). V was pared by 3 bases and J by 4 bases, with 9 bases between. CDR3 in DNA: TGTGCCAGCAGCTTCGACTCAATTAATGAAAAACTGTTTTTT. Translating it yields CASSFDSINEKLFF.

The chain has TRBV27 and TRBJ2-7, with D uncertain. With 5 bases removed from V and 4 bases from J, the gap between germline ends came to 21 bases. CDR1 MNHEY and CDR2 SMNVEV come from the germline V gene (reference sequence). The CDR3 spans 16 residues. The DNA for the CDR3 is TGTGCCAGCAGTCTCGCCTCAGGTTTTCTAAAATACGAGCAGTACTTC. Its protein product is CASSLASGFLKYEQYF.

V usage is TRBV12-5 and J usage is TRBJ2-1; 8 positions match TRBD2. This CDR3 is built from 15 residues. CDR1 is LGHNT, CDR2 FRNRAP, per germline. The V and J ends lost 3 bases and 7 bases, in that order; junction bases with no gene match: 8. The CDR3 sequence: CASGFASGGKNEQFF. In DNA, the CDR3 is TGTGCTAGTGGTTTTGCAAGCGGGGGAAAAAATGAGCAGTTCTTC.

This clonotype was detected only a few times. This chain connects TRBV6-2 or TRBV6-3 to TRBJ2-2; D remains unclear. The germline gives CDR1 MNHEY, CDR2 SVGEGT. This CDR3 is built from 13 residues. V lost 7 bases and J 6 bases, leaving 12 bases between the germline ends. The CDR3 bases are TGTGCCAGCAAGACTGCCCCACCCGGGGAGCTGTTTTTT. Its protein product is CASKTAPPGELFF.

The chain carries TRBV12-3 or TRBV12-4 and TRBJ2-3, with 7 bases lining up with TRBD1. The CDR3 contains 17 residues. Trimming cost V 6 bases and J 0 bases; bases outside gene matches: 12. CDR3 amino acids: CASRNTGTAASTDTQYF. The CDR3 nucleotides are TGTGCCAGCAGGAACACCGGGACAGCGGCTAGCACAGATACGCAGTATTTT.

This clonotype was seen ten or more times. The J gene is TRBJ2-5, the V gene TRBV29-1, with D maybe TRBD1 (6 bases). The V gene's germline CDR1 is SQVTM and CDR2 ANQGSEA. V dropped 4 bases and J dropped 1 base, with 10 bases sitting between them. The CDR3 runs to 13 residues. This CDR3 is CSVVGRGQETQYF. CDR3 coding DNA: TGCAGCGTTGTGGGCAGGGGCCAAGAGACCCAGTACTTC.

This clonotype was counted many times. The germline gene is not matched at one end of the junction; a read error may be the cause. J is TRBJ1-1 and V is TRBV28, with D hard to call. Germline V gene data show CDR1 as MDHEN and CDR2 as SYDVKM. CDR3 length equals 15 residues. CDR3 sequence reads: CASSRVGELNTEVFF. In nucleotides, the CDR3 is TGTGCCAGCAGCCGAGTTGGGGAACTGAACACTGAAGTTTTCTTT.

This clonotype was recorded many times. The rearrangement joins TRBV12-3 or TRBV12-4 to TRBJ2-3, with a possible D match to TRBD2 (6 bases). The CDR3 sequence is 15 residues long. The ends were cut back, 6 bases at V and 4 bases at J, with 17 bases in the middle. The CDR3 sequence is CASRDRLGGPDTQYF. DNA of the CDR3: TGTGCCAGCAGGGATCGACTAGGAGGCCCAGATACGCAGTATTTT.

This clonotype was observed a few times. This rearrangement joins TRBV28 to TRBJ1-5; no reliable D call. Germline V gene lookup returns CDR1 MDHEN and CDR2 SYDVKM. V lost 7 bases, J lost 4 bases, and 14 bases lay in between. This CDR3 has 14 amino acids. CDR3 loop: CASTDASSNQPQHF. CDR3 in DNA: TGTGCCAGCACCGACGCGTCTAGTAATCAGCCCCAGCATTTT. The entire variable domain, with the rest obtained from reference TRBV28 and TRBJ1-5, is as follows: DVKVTQSSRYLVKRTGEKVFLECVQDMDHENMFWYRQDPGLGLRLIYFSYDVKMKEKGDIPEGYSVSREKKERFSLILESASTNQTSMYLCASTDASSNQPQHFGDGTRLSIL.

This clonotype was counted ten times or more. The rearrangement joins TRBV19 to TRBJ2-3; D might be TRBD2 (6 bases). Deletions cut 4 bases from V and 3 bases from J, with 11 bases between. Germline V CDR1 and CDR2: LNHDA, SQIVND (reference sequence). The CDR3 covers 14 residues. CDR3 in amino acids: CASSTGTETDTQYF. CDR3 DNA sequence: TGTGCCAGTAGTACCGGGACTGAGACAGATACGCAGTATTTT.

The rearrangement joins TRBV6-6 to TRBJ2-2; possibly TRBD1 for D (5 bases). The CDR3 extends over 11 amino acids. Per the germline V gene, CDR1 is MNHNY and CDR2 is SVGAGI (reference sequence). The V and J ends lost 5 bases and 7 bases respectively, with 5 bases between them. The chain's CDR3 is CASSRGGELFF. The CDR3 DNA is TGTGCCAGCAGTAGGGGCGGGGAGCTGTTTTTT.

This clonotype was seen at least ten times. The chain joins TRBV20-1 to TRBJ2-3; no reliable D call. Germline assignment: CDR1 DFQATT and CDR2 SNEGSKA (reference sequence). The CDR3 contains 14 residues. Deletions cut 0 bases from V and 1 base from J, with 8 bases between. The DNA of the CDR3 is TGCAGTGCTAGAGATATCGGACGCACAGATACGCAGTATTTT. It specifies CSARDIGRTDTQYF.

The chain carries TRBV29-1 and TRBJ2-7; D uncertain. V lost 1 base and J 0 bases, leaving 7 bases between the germline ends. CDR1 SQVTM and CDR2 ANQGSEA come from the germline V gene. The CDR3 has 13 residues. The CDR3 region is CSVEGGDSYEQYF. CDR3 DNA: TGCAGCGTTGAAGGCGGCGACTCCTACGAGCAGTACTTC.

This clonotype occurred a few times. This sequence joins TRBV7-9 and TRBJ1-2, with TRBD1 matching 8 bases. V lost 6 bases, J lost 5 bases, and 8 bases stayed unmatched. This CDR3 spans 14 amino acids. Germline V gene data show CDR1 as SEHNR and CDR2 as FQNEAQ (reference sequence). The CDR3 DNA sequence: TGTGCCAGCAGTTCCAGGACAGGGAAGTATGGCTACACCTTC. It is translated as CASSSRTGKYGYTF.

Many counts were recorded for this clonotype. V is TRBV10-3 and J is TRBJ2-2; 7 bases are shared with TRBD1. Germline CDR1 is ENHRY and CDR2 is SYGVKD. V was pared by 0 bases and J by 0 bases, with 13 bases of the junction left unmatched. The CDR3 consists of 20 residues. The DNA of the CDR3 is TGTGCCATCAGTGAGTCGGGCTCGGGACAGAGAAATACGAACACCGGGGAGCTGTTTTTT. Amino acids: CAISESGSGQRNTNTGELFF.